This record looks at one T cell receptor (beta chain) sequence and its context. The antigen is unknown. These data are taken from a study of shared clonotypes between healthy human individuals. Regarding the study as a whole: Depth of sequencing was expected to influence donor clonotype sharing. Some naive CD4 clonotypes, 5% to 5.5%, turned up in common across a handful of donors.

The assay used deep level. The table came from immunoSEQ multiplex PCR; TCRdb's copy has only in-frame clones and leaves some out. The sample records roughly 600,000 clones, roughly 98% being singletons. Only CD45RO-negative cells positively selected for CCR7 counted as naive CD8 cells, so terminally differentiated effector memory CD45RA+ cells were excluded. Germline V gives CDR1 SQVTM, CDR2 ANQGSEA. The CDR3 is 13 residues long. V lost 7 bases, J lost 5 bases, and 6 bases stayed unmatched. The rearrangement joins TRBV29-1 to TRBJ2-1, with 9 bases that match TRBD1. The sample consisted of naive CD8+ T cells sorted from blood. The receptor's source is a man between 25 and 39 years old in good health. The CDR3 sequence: CSAWTGADNEQFF. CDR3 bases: TGCAGCGCCTGGACAGGGGCGGACAATGAGCAGTTCTTC.